Given below is one T cell receptor beta chain in context. As yet, its antigen is unknown. A much larger clone lies a single base off, so this may be a read error. Each CDR3 protein gets one entry after TCRdb re-called the reads with MiXCR. Here the sample spans hundreds of thousands of distinct CDR3 sequences, roughly 26% being singletons. Looked up from germline, CDR1 is LGHNA and CDR2 is YNFKEQ. This CDR3 is 13 amino acids long. The entry originates in a study of T cell repertoires in cytomegalovirus infection. Study observations and caveats: Carriers of CMV and the relevant HLA type were discriminated by public TCR beta frequency.

This rearrangement joins TRBV4-2 to TRBJ2-3; D gene uncertain. The receptor comes from a human donor in good health (CMV status not recorded). Some clones in this sample may be carry-over from other donors' samples. The sample was CD8+ T cells from PBMCs. CDR3: CVSSPQPADTQYF. CDR3 in DNA: TGTGTCAGCAGCCCGCAACCCGCAGATACGCAGTATTTT.